The T cell receptor beta chain under discussion was sequenced for a study of blood T cell repertoires in COVID-19. The germline V gene has CDR1 SSHAT and CDR2 FNYEAQ (reference sequence). CDR3 length: 13 residues. Trimming removed 3 bases at V and 4 bases at J, with 9 bases between. Sequencing was performed with immunoSEQ multiplex PCR; in TCRdb, only in-frame clones are kept and a portion is missing. This sample has around 230,000 clones, with roughly 80% found just once. Sequencing was carried out using peripheral blood. The rearrangement joins TRBV7-7 to TRBJ2-5; D is perhaps TRBD1 (5 bases). This TCR was sampled from a woman older than 75 with acute or convalescent COVID-19. This CDR3 is CASSFQGIETQYF. CDR3 sequence (DNA): TGTGCCAGCAGCTTTCAGGGAATAGAGACCCAGTACTTC.